This TCR beta chain was captured in a study of CD8 T cells in ankylosing spondylitis. Broader study findings: Earlier studies detected some motif variants in reactive arthritis synovial fluid and blood. Significantly higher representation of disease-linked clones was reported for matched ankylosing spondylitis synovial fluid. A TCR beta motif of 7 to 9 highly homologous variants seemed to mark ankylosing spondylitis blood. Within peripheral blood, clones linked to disease were CD8+ and relatively rare.

This CDR3 is 12 amino acids long. V gave up 5 bases and J gave up 7 bases; unmatched junction bases: 2. Per germline, CDR1 MDHEN and CDR2 SYDVKM. For this clonotype: Its specificity is unknown.

As the method for making TCR beta libraries, quantitative 5'-RACE with molecular barcodes was used. TCRdb re-derived calls from the 5' RACE reads in MiXCR, one entry per CDR3 protein. The table has about 330,000 distinct CDR3 sequences, approximately 8.2% seen once. The sequence was collected from a male donor with ankylosing spondylitis. The V call is TRBV28, the J call TRBJ2-1, with 7 bases fitting TRBD2. The material sequenced was blood, either unsorted or a sorted T cell fraction (not recorded which). The CDR3, as DNA: TGTGCCAGCAGTAAACTAGCGAATGAGCAGTTCTTC. Translating gives CASSKLANEQFF.